The clone carrying this TCR beta chain has just a few counts. With 500 to 650 ng total RNA as template and a constant-region primer, TCR beta cDNA was made. Construction of TCR beta libraries relied on three successive nested multiplex PCR rounds employing slightly modified ARM-PCR. The first two PCR rounds used TRBV1-TRBV30 forward primers with a C-beta reverse primer, 10 to 11 cycles each. From the multiplex PCR reads, TCRdb called clonotypes with MiXCR, one entry per CDR3 protein. The table records 300,000 to 350,000 distinct CDR3 sequences, roughly two thirds of them present only once. This entry comes from a study of tumor-infiltrating lymphocytes in primary liver carcinoma. Study as a whole: The patients included men and women who were aged 30 to 69 years.

They got blood RNA out of unsorted whole blood and also pulled out germline DNA. Chronic HBV infection affected patients, none of whom had received treatment. The CDR3 length is 16 residues. V lost 0 bases and J lost 3; bases outside the gene matches: 8. The V gene's germline CDR1 is MGHRA and CDR2 YSYEKL. The chain joins TRBV4-1 to TRBJ2-7; 7 bases map to TRBD1. The sequence came from a man in his forties with primary liver carcinoma and hepatitis B virus infection. Sequencing was carried out using peripheral blood. Here the CDR3 reads CASSQEPWDSVYEQYF. CDR3 nucleotides: TGCGCCAGCAGCCAAGAACCCTGGGACAGCGTCTACGAGCAGTACTTC.